This T cell receptor beta chain was profiled in a study of shared clonotypes between healthy human individuals (dated by TCRdb to 2018 to 2020). For context, the study as a whole: Two women and a few men aged 18 to 49 years were included in the cohort. For each donor, three plates each were used for CD4 naive and CD4 memory, two plates were used for CD8 naive, and one plate was used for CD8 memory. The study deeply sequenced blood TCR repertoires of five healthy adults to estimate repertoire size and the extent of clonotype sharing between individuals. Libraries were prepared and TCR repertoires were sequenced by different laboratories using diverse techniques, in order to increase sequencing depth and limit assay-specific biases. Each donor's leukapheresis produced roughly between roughly 0.9 and 8.9 billion PBMCs.

Study-wide findings and limitations: Across a handful of donors, roughly 5.4% of naive CD4, more than 3% of naive CD8, roughly 2.2% of memory CD4, and 0.4% of memory CD8 clonotypes were shared. Compared with non-shared clonotypes, clonotypes shared by all four sorted-subset donors had higher generation probabilities. Only blood was sampled, and tissue TCR repertoires likely differ from those in blood. Rarefaction of sorted-subset datasets indicated incomplete sequencing despite the large sequencing depth. Because the study included only a small number of donors, the genetic and exposure-history diversity represented was limited. Based on pairwise subsampling, the degree of clonotype sharing among donors was expected to be affected by sequencing depth. Naive subsets generally had larger estimated clonotype richness than memory subsets.

Turning to this clone: Its antigen remains undetermined. Qualities for individual bases were not recorded, and no much larger clone is one base off.

The donors were healthy, HIV-negative adults with no recently reported acute infections or vaccinations. Every donor was a Caucasian adult residing in Nashville, Tennessee, USA. Magnetic negative selection was used to enrich CD4+ T cells, after which naive cells were positively selected on CD45RA and the negative fraction became the memory subset. After blood collection by leukapheresis, PBMCs were isolated using Ficoll-Histopaque density gradient centrifugation and then cryopreserved in the vapor phase of liquid nitrogen. Analytical flow cytometry was used to check the purity and quantity of every magnetically sorted T cell population. Genomic DNA was isolated from each sorted fraction and quantified by UV absorbance on a Nanodrop 2000c. The CDR3 starts with the cysteine, ends with the phenylalanine, and has 14 residues. Here the CDR3 DNA is all that survives: 42 bases in frame from base 1. The germline V gene (reference sequence) sets CDR1 to LNHNV and CDR2 to YYDKDF. V drops 5 bases and J drops 1 base, leaving 8 bases in between.

TCR CDR3 regions were amplified from genomic DNA by multiplex PCR using the deep immunoSEQ assay. Genomic DNA extracted from each cell subset was distributed evenly over all wells of several immunoSEQ 96-well plates, and each plate served as one replicate. For sorted subsets, each replicate PCR was loaded with roughly 0.2 ug genomic DNA, equivalent to 25,000 to 35,000 T cell genomes. Purified libraries were measured with a Qubit 3.0 fluorometer, size-checked on a Bioanalyzer 2100, and measured again with the KAPA Library Quantification kit. A separate single-read 150-cycle Illumina NextSeq 550 flow cell was used to sequence each immunoSEQ 96-well plate. From the authors' description of their analysis: Because the immunoSEQ output held only junctional sequences and lacked quality scores, the filtering could not match the filtering applied to full-length reads. To assign V/J genes and CDR3, sequences were annotated using PyIR, a Python wrapper for IgBLAST v1.9, with IMGT germline references. Reads with weak V/J assignments (E-value above 1e-6), missing CDR3, stop codons, out-of-frame junctions, or ambiguous translated residues were removed. V3J clonotypes were defined as sequences sharing an identical inferred V gene, J gene, and CDR3 amino acid sequence. Percentage overlap between repertoires was calculated by dividing the number of shared unique clonotypes by the size of the smaller repertoire. Three approaches were used to assess repertoire richness: RTK rarefaction, the Chao1 estimator, and Recon v2.1 estimates of unobserved clonotypes. Generation probabilities for all TCRbeta clonotypes obtained by the gDNA method from a handful of donors were computed using OLGA. TCRdb obtained this table from immuneACCESS and retained in-frame rearrangements with V and J assigned. These tables miss some clones; where compared with another copy, unresolved V genes account for less than half of the shortfall, and the remainder is unexplained. The V and J calls and the clone size are those of that table, but D and trimming were determined from the DNA. This sample comprises about 1.5 million clones, approximately 97% of them detected only once. The ten most abundant clones make up approximately 1.1% of the sample.

The sequence derives from a man aged 25 to 40 in good health. The chain uses TRBV15 and TRBJ1-4, with the D gene not confidently named. The sequenced sample was naive CD4+ T cells sorted from blood. The label giving this sample's cell subset or site can be read as: CD45RA+ positively selected. The CDR3 region has the sequence CATSGRITNEKLFF. DNA sequence: TGTGCCACCAGCGGACGGATAACTAATGAAAAACTGTTTTTT.